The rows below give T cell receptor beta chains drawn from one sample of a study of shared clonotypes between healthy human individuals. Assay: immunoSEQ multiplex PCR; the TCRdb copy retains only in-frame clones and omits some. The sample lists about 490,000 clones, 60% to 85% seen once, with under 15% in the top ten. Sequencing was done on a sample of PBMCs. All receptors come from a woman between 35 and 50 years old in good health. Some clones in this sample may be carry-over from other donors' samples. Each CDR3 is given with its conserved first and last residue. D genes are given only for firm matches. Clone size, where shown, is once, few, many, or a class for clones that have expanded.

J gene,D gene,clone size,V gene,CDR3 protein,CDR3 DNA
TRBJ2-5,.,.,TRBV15,CATSRDRQETQYF,TGTGCCACCAGCAGAGACAGACAAGAGACCCAGTACTTC
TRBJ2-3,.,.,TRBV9,CASSPLGGLSTDTQYF,TGTGCCAGCAGCCCACTTGGGGGCCTGAGCACAGATACGCAGTATTTT
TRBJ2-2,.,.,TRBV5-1,CASSLVQGPTGELFF,TGCGCCAGCAGCTTGGTACAGGGCCCAACCGGGGAGCTGTTTTTT
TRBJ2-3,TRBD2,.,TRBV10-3,CAISYSLTSGVEDTQYF,TGTGCCATCAGTTACTCACTCACTAGCGGCGTGGAAGATACGCAGTATTTT
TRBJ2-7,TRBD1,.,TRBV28,CASRSDRGRYEQYF,TGTGCCAGCAGGTCGGACAGGGGGCGGTACGAGCAGTACTTC
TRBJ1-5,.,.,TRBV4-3,CASSQEQGYDQPQHF,TGCGCCAGCAGCCAAGAACAGGGATACGATCAGCCCCAGCATTTT
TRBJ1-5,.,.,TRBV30,CAWSVDPNQPQHF,TGTGCCTGGAGTGTAGACCCCAATCAGCCCCAGCATTTT
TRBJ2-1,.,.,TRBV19,CASSIASQSGMNEQFF,TGTGCCAGTAGTATAGCCTCCCAGTCAGGTATGAATGAGCAGTTCTTC
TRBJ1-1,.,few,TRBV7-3,CASSYGGQTEAFF,TGTGCCAGCAGCTACGGTGGGCAGACTGAAGCTTTCTTT
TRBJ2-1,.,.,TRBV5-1,CASSLVKDTKYNEQFF,TGCGCCAGCAGCTTGGTGAAGGACACTAAGTACAATGAGCAGTTCTTC
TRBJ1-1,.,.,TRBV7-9,CASSLALGMNTEAFF,TGTGCCAGCAGCTTAGCGCTCGGAATGAACACTGAAGCTTTCTTT
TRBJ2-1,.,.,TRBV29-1,CSVEENLLVEQFF,TGCAGCGTTGAAGAGAACCTCCTGGTCGAGCAGTTCTTC
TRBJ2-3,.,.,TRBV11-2,CASSWELTVDTQYF,TGTGCCAGCAGCTGGGAGTTGACAGTGGATACGCAGTATTTT
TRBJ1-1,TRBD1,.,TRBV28,CASRKKDRVAFF,TGTGCCAGCAGGAAGAAAGACAGGGTAGCTTTCTTT
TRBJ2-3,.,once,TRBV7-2,CASSLALDTQYF,TGTGCCAGCAGCTTGGCCCTGGATACGCAGTATTTT
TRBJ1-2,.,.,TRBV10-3,CAISQNRDTIGANYGYTF,TGTGCCATCAGTCAAAACAGGGACACCATAGGGGCCAACTATGGCTACACCTTC